The following is a TCR beta chain sequence with its context. These data belong to a study of blood T cell repertoires in COVID-19. Background on the study: COVID-19 samples collected from the United States, Italy and Spain covered acute and convalescent phases. From T cells, B-cell-depleted T cells, or PBMCs came the material, which was cDNA or gDNA.

In the authors' workflow: Reference gene primer amplification gave nucleated cell count estimates. Profiled with immunoSEQ multiplex PCR; TCRdb holds only in-frame clones, not every one. V and J calls and clone size are given by that table; D and trimming were obtained from the DNA. The table lists some 99,000 clones, approximately 80% of them singletons. Sequenced input: peripheral blood. This TCR derives from a woman aged 50 to 60 with acute or convalescent COVID-19.

The CDR3 DNA follows: TGTGCCAGCAGCTTCGATCCCAGGACGGGGAGGTCCCTGGATGGCTACACCTTC. Translating it yields CASSFDPRTGRSLDGYTF. This chain connects TRBV5-4 to TRBJ1-2; the D is unclear. This CDR3 is 18 amino acids long. V was clipped by 2 bases and J by 6 bases, with 26 bases between them. Germline CDR1 and CDR2: SGHNT and YYREEE (reference sequence).